Following are 26 T cell receptor beta chains from one sample sequenced in a study of T cell repertoires in ileal Crohn's disease. TCRdb keeps only in-frame clones here, not all; method: immunoSEQ multiplex PCR. The sample lists about 7,000 clones; under 80% were seen once. The specimen was ileal tissue. The source is an adult with Crohn's disease.

The gene calls are TRBV18 and TRBJ2-3, with 15 bases identical to TRBD2. Germline assignment: CDR1 KGHSH and CDR2 LQKENI. The J segment lost 2 bases and the V segment lost 3 bases, leaving 6 bases of the junction unmatched. This CDR3 is 18 amino acids long. The CDR3 is CASSPRGLAGGNTDTQYF. The CDR3 DNA sequence: TGTGCCAGCTCACCGCGGGGACTAGCGGGGGGAAACACAGATACGCAGTATTTT.

V usage is TRBV9 and J usage is TRBJ1-6; 7 bases are a match to TRBD1. This CDR3 comprises 15 residues. The V segment lost 3 bases and the J segment 7 bases; nucleotides outside the gene matches: 7. Germline values: CDR1 SGDLS, CDR2 YYNGEE. CDR3: CASSGHRGFNSPLHF. The CDR3 DNA sequence: TGTGCCAGCAGCGGACACAGGGGATTCAATTCACCCCTCCACTTT.

The gene calls are TRBV18 and TRBJ1-1, with TRBD1 matching over 8 bases. This CDR3 contains 16 residues. J was trimmed by 4 bases and V by 4 bases; bases with no gene match: 11. Germline V gene data show CDR1 as KGHSH and CDR2 as LQKENI. CDR3 DNA sequence: TGTGCCAGCTCACGCGGGCTAAGTACAGGGGGCACTGAAGCTTTCTTT. It is translated as CASSRGLSTGGTEAFF.

The chain has TRBV5-1 and TRBJ1-2, with 8 bases matching TRBD1. The CDR3 is 14 residues long. The germline V gene encodes CDR1 SGHRS and CDR2 YFSETQ. V lost 3 bases and J lost 6; bases outside the gene matches: 7. The CDR3 coding sequence is TGCGCCAGCAGCTCGGACAGGGAGGTAAATGGCTACACCTTC. The encoded protein is CASSSDREVNGYTF.

J is TRBJ1-1 and V is TRBV27, with D unclear. The CDR3 runs to 13 residues. Deletions cut 3 bases from V and 9 bases from J, with 14 bases between. Germline-derived CDR1 and CDR2 are MNHEY and SMNVEV (reference sequence). This CDR3 is CASSFDGVRKAFF. CDR3 nucleotides: TGTGCCAGCAGTTTCGACGGGGTGAGGAAAGCTTTCTTT.

V usage is TRBV10-3 and J usage is TRBJ1-2, with 9 nucleotides matching TRBD1. J was trimmed by 2 bases and V by 4 bases; bases with no gene match: 5. There are 15 residues in the CDR3. CDR1 and CDR2 (germline): ENHRY, SYGVKD. For the CDR3, the DNA is TGTGCCATCAGTGGTGGGACAGGGCAGAACTATGGCTACACCTTC. Its translation is CAISGGTGQNYGYTF.

The chain joins TRBV18 to TRBJ1-2; 8 nucleotides line up with TRBD1. The J segment lost 8 bases and the V segment lost 3 bases, leaving 8 bases of the junction unmatched. Germline V gene sequence: CDR1 KGHSH, CDR2 LQKENI. The CDR3 is 14 residues long. CDR3 loop: CASSPSTGDRGYTF. CDR3 DNA sequence: TGTGCCAGCTCACCCTCCACCGGGGACAGGGGCTACACCTTC. Supplemented by reference TRBV18 and TRBJ1-2, the full variable domain reads NAGVMQNPRHLVRRRGQEARLRCSPMKGHSHVYWYRQLPEEGLKFMVYLQKENIIDESGMPKERFSAEFPKEGPSILRIQQVVRGDSAAYFCASSPSTGDRGYTFGSGTRLTVV.

The rearrangement links TRBV2 to TRBJ2-5, with 7 positions matching TRBD1. CDR3 length equals 14 residues. J gave up 4 bases and V 6 bases, and 8 bases lay outside the gene matches. In germline, CDR1 is SNHLY, CDR2 FYNNEI. The CDR3 sequence is CASSLNRGGETQYF. CDR3 in DNA: TGTGCCAGCAGCTTAAACAGGGGTGGAGAGACCCAGTACTTC.

The gene calls are TRBV7-3 and TRBJ1-6, with 8 positions matching TRBD1. The CDR3 runs to 14 residues. The V segment lost 4 bases and the J segment 7 bases; nucleotides outside the gene matches: 3. Germline values: CDR1 SGHTA, CDR2 FQGTGA. Here the CDR3 reads CASSYGTGNSPLHF. The CDR3 DNA is TGTGCCAGCAGCTACGGGACAGGCAATTCACCCCTCCACTTT.

CDR3 residues: CASSASGGTRKNIQYF. The CDR3, as DNA: TGTGCCAGCAGTGCTAGCGGGGGGACCCGCAAAAACATTCAGTACTTC. This chain connects TRBV7-2 to TRBJ2-4, with 11 positions matching TRBD2. The CDR3 has 16 residues. Germline V gives CDR1 SGHTA, CDR2 FQGNSA. Unmatched junction bases numbered 7, after V lost 6 bases and J lost 3 bases.

The chain has TRBV4-1 and TRBJ2-3, with TRBD2 identical over 11 bases. Germline values: CDR1 MGHRA, CDR2 YSYEKL. V lost 1 base, J lost 4 bases, and 1 base stayed unmatched. The CDR3 extends over 15 amino acids. The CDR3 nucleotides read TGCGCCAGCAGCCAAGTAGCGGGGGGGTCAGATACGCAGTATTTT. Encoded protein: CASSQVAGGSDTQYF.

V is TRBV27 and J is TRBJ1-4, with 10 bases fitting TRBD1. The V gene end was trimmed by 5 bases and the J gene end by 8 bases; junction bases not matched to a gene: 11. CDR3 length: 16 residues. Germline CDR1 and CDR2: MNHEY and SMNVEV (reference sequence). The CDR3 here is CASSTNRQGAWEKLFF. The CDR3, as DNA: TGTGCCAGCAGTACCAACCGACAGGGGGCATGGGAAAAACTGTTTTTT.

V is TRBV19 and J is TRBJ2-2; 8 bases align to TRBD1. V dropped 9 bases and J dropped 3; count of bases not matched to a gene: 6. Germline assignment: CDR1 LNHDA and CDR2 SQIVND (reference sequence). CDR3 length: 14 residues. CDR3 residues: CASTQTGDTGELFF. CDR3 DNA: TGTGCCAGCACCCAGACAGGGGACACCGGGGAGCTGTTTTTT.

J is TRBJ2-7 and V is TRBV4-1; D possibly corresponds to TRBD2 (5 bases). The CDR3 extends over 15 amino acids. Germline loops: CDR1 MGHRA, CDR2 YSYEKL. Trimming took off 2 bases at V and 2 bases at J, with 13 bases between the two ends. CDR3 bases: TGCGCCAGCAGCCAATACCCCGCGGGTACCTACGAGCAGTACTTC. It specifies CASSQYPAGTYEQYF.

This chain joins TRBV6-1 and TRBJ2-7, with D possibly matching TRBD1 (5 bases). This CDR3 region has 14 residues. V gave up 10 bases and J gave up 5 bases, with 21 bases separating them. Per the germline V gene, CDR1 is MNHNS and CDR2 is SASEGT. The CDR3 DNA reads as TGTGCCATCGGGTGGGCAGGGTGGATAAACGAGCAGTACTTC. It translates to CAIGWAGWINEQYF.

J is TRBJ1-5 and V is TRBV6-6, with 7 positions matching TRBD1. V shed 0 bases and J 5 bases; nucleotides not matched to a gene: 4. Germline V gene data show CDR1 as MNHNY and CDR2 as SVGAGI (reference sequence). The CDR3 consists of 15 residues. As DNA, the CDR3 is TGTGCCAGCAGTTACTCTACAGGGGAGGATCAGCCCCAGCATTTT. Its protein product is CASSYSTGEDQPQHF.

The rearrangement links TRBV6-5 to TRBJ1-1, with a possible D match to TRBD1 (6 bases). V was clipped by 6 bases and J by 6 bases, with 17 bases between them. This CDR3 region has 14 residues. Germline CDR1 MNHEY, CDR2 SVGAGI. The CDR3 sequence: CASRPQGFSSEAFF. Here the CDR3 DNA reads TGTGCCAGCAGACCCCAGGGGTTTTCTTCTGAAGCTTTCTTT.

A note on this clone: The same CDR3 also results from other DNA sequences found in this sample. The V and J genes are TRBV7-8 and TRBJ1-2, with D possibly being TRBD1 (5 bases). CDR1 SGHVS and CDR2 FQNEAQ come from the germline V gene. This CDR3 region has 13 residues. V gave up 3 bases and J gave up 7 bases, with 12 bases separating them. In nucleotides, the CDR3 is TGTGCCAGCAGCTTGACAGATCGAGGTGGCTACACCTTC. This gives the protein CASSLTDRGGYTF.

This clone has a handful of counts. The chain has TRBV7-3 and TRBJ2-3; TRBD1 is a possible D gene (6 bases). This CDR3 is 15 amino acids long. Trimming left V 4 bases short and J 2 bases short, with 13 bases between. Germline CDR1 reads SGHTA; CDR2 reads FQGTGA. This chain's CDR3 is CASSSSGTSTDTQYF. DNA for the CDR3: TGTGCCAGCAGCTCCTCCGGGACATCCACAGATACGCAGTATTTT.

V gene TRBV6-1 combines with J gene TRBJ2-2; D perhaps matches TRBD1 (6 bases). Trimming removed 6 bases from V and 3 bases from J, with 14 bases in between. The CDR3 spans 15 residues. The germline V gene encodes CDR1 MNHNS and CDR2 SASEGT. The CDR3 coding sequence is TGTGCCAGCAGGCAGGGGACGGATCACACCGGGGAGCTGTTTTTT. As protein: CASRQGTDHTGELFF.

This chain connects TRBV5-6 to TRBJ2-1; D is unresolved. The CDR3 consists of 16 residues. Germline CDR1 is SGHDT and CDR2 is YYEEEE. Deletions cut 0 bases from V and 0 bases from J, with 10 bases between. This CDR3 is CASSLDQRSSYNEQFF. The CDR3 DNA reads as TGTGCCAGCAGCTTGGATCAGCGTAGCTCCTACAATGAGCAGTTCTTC.

The chain uses TRBV5-4 and TRBJ2-3, with D unclear. Germline CDR1 is SGHNT and CDR2 is YYREEE (reference sequence). Trimming removed 0 bases from V and 7 bases from J, with 9 bases in between. CDR3 length equals 13 residues. In DNA form, the CDR3 reads TGTGCCAGCAGCTTGGATCAAGCCAATACGCAGTATTTT. This gives the protein CASSLDQANTQYF.

The genes are TRBV18 and TRBJ1-2; 8 bases fit TRBD1. CDR3 size: 17 residues. Trimming at V came to 0 bases and at J to 5 bases, leaving 11 bases not matched to a gene. Germline loops: CDR1 KGHSH, CDR2 LQKENI. Here the CDR3 reads CASSPPTRGQEKYGYTF. The CDR3 bases are TGTGCCAGCTCACCACCAACTAGGGGACAGGAAAAATATGGCTACACCTTC.

The chain recombines TRBV20-1 with TRBJ2-7; TRBD1 might be the D (5 bases). CDR1 DFQATT and CDR2 SNEGSKA come from the germline V gene (reference sequence). The CDR3 extends over 11 amino acids. Trimming removed 8 bases at V and 9 bases at J, with 17 bases between. CDR3 region: CSRKKGAGQYF. In nucleotides, the CDR3 is TGCAGTCGGAAGAAAGGGGCTGGGCAGTACTTC.

A few counts support this clone. The rearrangement links TRBV9 to TRBJ2-5; 9 bases line up with TRBD1. The CDR3 runs 14 residues. CDR1 is SGDLS and CDR2 is YYNGEE in the germline V gene. The V and J ends lost 4 bases and 5 bases, in that order; junction bases with no gene match: 6. The CDR3 region has the DNA TGTGCCAGCAGCCCCGGGACAGGGAGGGAGACCCAGTACTTC. Translation: CASSPGTGRETQYF. Drawing the rest from reference TRBV9 and TRBJ2-5, the complete variable domain is DSGVTQTPKHLITATGQRVTLRCSPRSGDLSVYWYQQSLDQGLQFLIQYYNGEERAKGNILERFSAQQFPDLHSELNLSSLELGDSALYFCASSPGTGRETQYFGPGTRLLVL.

The chain links TRBV30 to TRBJ2-4; perhaps TRBD1 as D (5 bases). Germline-derived CDR1 and CDR2 are GTSNPN and SVGIG (reference sequence). V lost 2 bases to trimming and J lost 3 bases, with 11 bases between them. The CDR3 is 14 amino acids. The CDR3 DNA reads TGTGCCTGGAGTTCGCGACAGATCAAAAACATTCAGTACTTC. Its protein is CAWSSRQIKNIQYF.